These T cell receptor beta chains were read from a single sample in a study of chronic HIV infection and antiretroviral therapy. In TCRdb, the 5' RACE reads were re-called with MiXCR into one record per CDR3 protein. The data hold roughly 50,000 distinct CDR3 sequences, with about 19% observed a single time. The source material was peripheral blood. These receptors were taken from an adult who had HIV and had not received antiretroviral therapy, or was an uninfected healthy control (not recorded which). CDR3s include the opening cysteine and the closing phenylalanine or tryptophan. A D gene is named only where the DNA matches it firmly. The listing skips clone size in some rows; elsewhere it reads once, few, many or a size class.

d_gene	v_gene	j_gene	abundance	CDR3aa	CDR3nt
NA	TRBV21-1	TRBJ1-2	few	CASSKPVGEGYTF	TGTGCCAGCAGCAAACCGGTAGGGGAGGGCTACACCTTC
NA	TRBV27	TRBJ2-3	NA	CASSSPISTDTQYF	TGTGCCAGCAGTTCCCCCATCAGCACAGATACGCAGTATTTT
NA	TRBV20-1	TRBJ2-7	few	CSAIGDGHEQYF	TGCAGTGCAATAGGAGACGGCCACGAGCAGTACTTC
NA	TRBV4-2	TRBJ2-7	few	CASSQEGLSYEQYF	TGTGCCAGCAGCCAAGAAGGTCTCTCCTACGAGCAGTACTTC
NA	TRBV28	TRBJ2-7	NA	CASSETLYEQYF	TGTGCCAGCAGTGAGACATTATACGAGCAGTACTTC
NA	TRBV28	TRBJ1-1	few	CASTGGGTEAFF	TGTGCCAGCACTGGGGGGGGGACTGAAGCTTTCTTT
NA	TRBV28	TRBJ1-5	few	CASSLVSNQPQHF	TGTGCCAGCAGTTTGGTCAGCAATCAGCCCCAGCATTTT
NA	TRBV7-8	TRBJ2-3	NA	CASSAFSGSTDTQYF	TGTGCCAGCAGCGCCTTTAGCGGCAGCACAGATACGCAGTATTTT
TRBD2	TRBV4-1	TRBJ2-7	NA	CASSQGTTRDEQYF	TGCGCCAGCAGCCAGGGGACTACCCGGGACGAGCAGTACTTC
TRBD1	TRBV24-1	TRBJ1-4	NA	CATSDAGTGDEKLFF	TGTGCCACCAGTGATGCCGGGACAGGCGATGAAAAACTGTTTTTT
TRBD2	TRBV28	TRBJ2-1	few	CASLGDYPTNYNEQFF	TGTGCCAGTTTAGGGGACTACCCGACTAACTACAATGAGCAGTTCTTC
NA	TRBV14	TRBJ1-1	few	CASSRLVNTEAFF	TGTGCCAGCAGCCGACTGGTCAACACTGAAGCTTTCTTT
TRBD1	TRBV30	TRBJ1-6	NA	CAWSKDRVLSPLHF	TGTGCCTGGAGTAAAGACAGGGTACTCTCACCCCTCCACTTT
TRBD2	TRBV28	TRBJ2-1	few	CASSSPAGGYNEQFF	TGTGCCAGCAGTTCACCAGCGGGAGGGTACAATGAGCAGTTCTTC
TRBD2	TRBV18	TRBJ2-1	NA	CASSPGLVDEQFF	TGTGCCAGCTCACCTGGACTAGTCGATGAGCAGTTCTTC
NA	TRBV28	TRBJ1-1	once	CASTYERRSTEAFF	TGTGCCAGCACGTACGAGCGGAGATCCACTGAAGCTTTCTTT
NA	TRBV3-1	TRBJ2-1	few	CASSREGATGNEQFF	TGTGCCAGCAGCCGTGAGGGCGCGACGGGGAATGAGCAGTTCTTC
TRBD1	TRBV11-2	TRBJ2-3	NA	CASSWDRGPDTQYF	TGTGCCAGCAGCTGGGACAGGGGTCCAGATACGCAGTATTTT
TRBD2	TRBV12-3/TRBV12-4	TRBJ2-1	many	CASSLGVVAGGPRSYNEQFF	TGTGCCAGCAGTTTAGGGGTTGTGGCGGGAGGGCCTAGGTCCTACAATGAGCAGTTCTTC
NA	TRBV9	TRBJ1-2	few	CASSVEGVYGYTF	TGTGCCAGCAGCGTAGAGGGGGTCTATGGCTACACCTTC
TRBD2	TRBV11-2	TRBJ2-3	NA	CASSSLQREGLTDTQYF	TGTGCCAGCAGCTCTCTACAGCGGGAGGGTCTTACAGATACGCAGTATTTT
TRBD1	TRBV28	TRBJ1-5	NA	CASRRTGGISNQPQHF	TGTGCCAGCCGAAGGACAGGGGGCATTAGCAATCAGCCCCAGCATTTT
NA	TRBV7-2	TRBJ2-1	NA	CASTPGAGYNEQFF	TGTGCCAGCACCCCCGGGGCGGGGTACAATGAGCAGTTCTTC
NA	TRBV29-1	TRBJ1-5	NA	CSASWGVDQPQHF	TGCAGCGCCAGTTGGGGGGTGGATCAGCCCCAGCATTTT
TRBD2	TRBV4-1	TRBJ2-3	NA	CASNARRETSGTNTQYF	TGCGCCAGCAACGCAAGACGCGAGACTAGCGGGACAAATACGCAGTATTTT
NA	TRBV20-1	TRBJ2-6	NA	CSAVKPTGANVLTF	TGCAGTGCTGTTAAACCGACTGGGGCCAACGTCCTGACTTTC
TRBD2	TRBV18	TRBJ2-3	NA	CASSPEGGPLDTQYF	TGTGCCAGCTCACCGGAGGGAGGGCCTTTGGATACGCAGTATTTT
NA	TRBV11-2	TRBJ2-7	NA	CASSLGPRTPYEQYF	TGTGCCAGCAGCTTAGGGCCTCGAACCCCCTACGAGCAGTACTTC
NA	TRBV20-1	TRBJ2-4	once	CSARERAKNIQYF	TGCAGTGCTAGAGAGCGGGCCAAAAACATTCAGTACTTC
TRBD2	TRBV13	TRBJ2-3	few	CASSTKASGIPDTQYF	TGTGCCAGCAGCACGAAAGCTAGCGGGATTCCAGATACGCAGTATTTT
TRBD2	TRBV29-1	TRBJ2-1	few	CSVPETASGRNEQFF	TGCAGCGTCCCGGAAACCGCTAGCGGGAGGAATGAGCAGTTCTTC
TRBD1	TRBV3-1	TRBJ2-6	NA	CASSLSRGQSGANVLTF	TGTGCCAGCAGCCTATCTCGGGGACAGTCTGGGGCCAACGTCCTGACTTTC
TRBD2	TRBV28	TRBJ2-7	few	CASSTVSGSPHEQYF	TGTGCCAGCAGTACCGTTAGCGGGAGTCCCCACGAGCAGTACTTC
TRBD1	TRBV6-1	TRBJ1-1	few	CASSEGTGLAAFF	TGTGCCAGCAGTGAAGGGACAGGGTTGGCGGCTTTCTTT
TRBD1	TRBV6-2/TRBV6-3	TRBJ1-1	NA	CASSYDRVSTEAFF	TGTGCCAGCAGTTACGACAGGGTCTCCACTGAAGCTTTCTTT
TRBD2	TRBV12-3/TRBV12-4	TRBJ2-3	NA	CASGLAATDTQYF	TGTGCCAGCGGGCTAGCGGCCACAGATACGCAGTATTTT
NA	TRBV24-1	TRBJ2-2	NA	CATFDTNTGELFF	TGTGCCACCTTCGACACGAACACCGGGGAGCTGTTTTTT
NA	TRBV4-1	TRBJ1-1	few	CASSQEGSRKMQYIRGNTEAFF	TGCGCCAGCAGCCAAGAAGGGTCCCGCAAAATGCAGTACATCCGCGGGAACACTGAAGCTTTCTTT
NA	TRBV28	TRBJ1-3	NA	CASKSGGLLSGNTIYF	TGTGCCAGCAAGTCTGGCGGATTACTCTCTGGAAACACCATATATTTT
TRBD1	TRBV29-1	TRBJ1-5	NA	CSGSGGSDQPQHF	TGCAGCGGATCAGGGGGCAGCGATCAGCCCCAGCATTTT
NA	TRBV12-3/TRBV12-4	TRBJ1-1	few	CASSWSLNTEAFF	TGTGCCAGCAGTTGGAGTTTGAACACTGAAGCTTTCTTT